This TCR beta chain stems from a study of cytomegalovirus exposure and HLA in healthy donors. A multiplex PCR was run with 60 Vbeta primers and 13 Jbeta primers. Libraries were prepared by immunoSEQ multiplex PCR; TCRdb keeps only in-frame clonotypes and omits some of them. The data hold around 40,000 clones, with approximately 72% observed a single time. This clone has a count of ten or more. The antigen is undetermined. Study results and caveats: Being productive about 90% or about 30% of the time was typical of most TCR beta V segments in an earlier analysis. Accurate prediction of most subjects' HLA-A and HLA-B alleles from TCR beta sequences was reported. Across all donors, roughly uniform sequencing depth was an assumption of the presence/absence analyses.

Looked up from germline, CDR1 is SGHDT and CDR2 is YYEEEE. The CDR3 runs 16 residues. Trimming shortened V by 1 base and J by 4 bases, and 15 bases separated the two germline ends. The gene calls are TRBV5-6 and TRBJ1-3, with D possibly matching TRBD1 (5 bases). The sequenced material came from PBMCs. This clonotype originated in a woman aged 30 to 39 in good health and CMV-seronegative. The CDR3 loop reads CASSLNQGLTGNTIYF. In DNA form, the CDR3 reads TGTGCCAGCAGCTTGAACCAGGGATTGACGGGAAACACCATATATTTT.